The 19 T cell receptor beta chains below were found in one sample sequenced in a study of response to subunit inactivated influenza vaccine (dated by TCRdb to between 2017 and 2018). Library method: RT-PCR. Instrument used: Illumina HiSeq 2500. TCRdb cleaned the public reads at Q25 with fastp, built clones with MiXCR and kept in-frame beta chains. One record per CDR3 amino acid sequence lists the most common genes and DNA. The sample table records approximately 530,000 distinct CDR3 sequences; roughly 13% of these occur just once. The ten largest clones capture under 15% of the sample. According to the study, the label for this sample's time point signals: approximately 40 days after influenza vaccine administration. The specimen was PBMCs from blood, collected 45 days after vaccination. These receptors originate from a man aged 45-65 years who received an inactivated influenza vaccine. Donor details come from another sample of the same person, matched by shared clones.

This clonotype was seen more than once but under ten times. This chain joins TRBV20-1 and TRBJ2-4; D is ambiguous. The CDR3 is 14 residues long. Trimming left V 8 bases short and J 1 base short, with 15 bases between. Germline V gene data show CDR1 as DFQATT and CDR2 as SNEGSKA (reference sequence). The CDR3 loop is CSSISLGAKNIQYF. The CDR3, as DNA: TGCAGTTCAATCTCTCTGGGGGCCAAAAACATTCAGTACTTC.

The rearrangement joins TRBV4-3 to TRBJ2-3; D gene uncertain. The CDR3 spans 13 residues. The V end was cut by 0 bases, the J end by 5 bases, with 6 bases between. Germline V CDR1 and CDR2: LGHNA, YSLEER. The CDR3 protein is CASSQEKGDTQYF. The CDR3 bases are TGCGCCAGCAGCCAAGAGAAAGGAGATACGCAGTATTTT.

The CDR3 loop is CASSQGQGGPDTQYF. In nucleotides, the CDR3 is TGCGCCAGCAGCCAAGGACAGGGGGGCCCAGATACGCAGTATTTT. This sequence joins TRBV4-1 and TRBJ2-3; 9 bases fit TRBD1. In germline, CDR1 is MGHRA, CDR2 YSYEKL. The CDR3 has 15 amino acids. Unmatched junction bases numbered 3, after V lost 1 base and J lost 4 bases.

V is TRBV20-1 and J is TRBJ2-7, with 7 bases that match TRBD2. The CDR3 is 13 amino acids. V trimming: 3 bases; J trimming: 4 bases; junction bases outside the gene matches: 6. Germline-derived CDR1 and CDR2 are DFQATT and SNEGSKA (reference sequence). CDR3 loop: CSARRIAGYEQYF. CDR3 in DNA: TGCAGTGCTAGGCGAATAGCGGGTTACGAGCAGTACTTC.

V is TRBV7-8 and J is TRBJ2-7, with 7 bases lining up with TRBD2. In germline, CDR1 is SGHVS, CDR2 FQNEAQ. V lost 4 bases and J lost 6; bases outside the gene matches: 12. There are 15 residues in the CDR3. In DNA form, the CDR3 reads TGTGCCAGCAGCTGGGTCAAGGGAGGGCCGAGCGAGCAGTACTTC. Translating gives CASSWVKGGPSEQYF.

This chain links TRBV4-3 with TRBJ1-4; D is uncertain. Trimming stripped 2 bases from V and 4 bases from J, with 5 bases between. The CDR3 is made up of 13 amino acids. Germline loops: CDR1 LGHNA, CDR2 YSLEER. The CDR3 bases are TGCGCCAGCAGCCAACAGCATAATGAAAAACTGTTTTTT. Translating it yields CASSQQHNEKLFF.

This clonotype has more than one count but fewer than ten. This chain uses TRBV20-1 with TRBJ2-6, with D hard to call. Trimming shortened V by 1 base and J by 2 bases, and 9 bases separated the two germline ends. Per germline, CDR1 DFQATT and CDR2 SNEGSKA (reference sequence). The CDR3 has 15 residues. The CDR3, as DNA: TGCAGTGCTAGAGGGTGGGCAGCTGGGGCCAACGTCCTGACTTTC. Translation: CSARGWAAGANVLTF.

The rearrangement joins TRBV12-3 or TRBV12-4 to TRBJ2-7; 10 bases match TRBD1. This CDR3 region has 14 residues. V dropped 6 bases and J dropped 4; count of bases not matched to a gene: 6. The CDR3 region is CASSRDRGLYEQYF. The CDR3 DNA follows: TGTGCCAGCAGCCGCGACAGGGGGCTATACGAGCAGTACTTC.

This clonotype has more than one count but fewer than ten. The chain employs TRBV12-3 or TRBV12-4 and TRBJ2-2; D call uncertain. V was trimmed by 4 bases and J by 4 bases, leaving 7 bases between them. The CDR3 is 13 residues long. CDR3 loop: CASSYEVTGELFF. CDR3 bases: TGTGCCAGCAGTTACGAGGTCACCGGGGAGCTGTTTTTT.

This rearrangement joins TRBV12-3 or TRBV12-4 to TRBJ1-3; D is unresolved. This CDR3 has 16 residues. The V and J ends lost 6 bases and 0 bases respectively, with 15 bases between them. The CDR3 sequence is CASSHARHYSGNTIYF. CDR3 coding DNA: TGTGCCAGCAGCCACGCCCGACACTACTCTGGAAACACCATATATTTT.

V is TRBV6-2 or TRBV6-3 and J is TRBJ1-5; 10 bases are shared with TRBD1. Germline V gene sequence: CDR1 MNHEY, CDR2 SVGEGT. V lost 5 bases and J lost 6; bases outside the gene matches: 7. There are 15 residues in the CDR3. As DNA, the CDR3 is TGTGCCAGCAGTCCCGATTGGACAGGGGGTCAGCCCCAGCATTTT. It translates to CASSPDWTGGQPQHF.

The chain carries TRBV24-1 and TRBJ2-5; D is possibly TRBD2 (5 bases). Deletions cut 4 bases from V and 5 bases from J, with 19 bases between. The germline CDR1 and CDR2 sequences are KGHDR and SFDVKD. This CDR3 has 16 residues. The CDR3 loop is CATSENGIPKAETQYF. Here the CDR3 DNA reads TGTGCCACCAGTGAAAACGGGATCCCTAAAGCGGAGACCCAGTACTTC.

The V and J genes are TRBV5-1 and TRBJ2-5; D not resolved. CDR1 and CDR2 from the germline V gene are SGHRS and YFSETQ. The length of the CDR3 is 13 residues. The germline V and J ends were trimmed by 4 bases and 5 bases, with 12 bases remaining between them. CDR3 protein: CASSPDGDETQYF. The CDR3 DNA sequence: TGCGCCAGCAGCCCGGACGGCGACGAGACCCAGTACTTC.

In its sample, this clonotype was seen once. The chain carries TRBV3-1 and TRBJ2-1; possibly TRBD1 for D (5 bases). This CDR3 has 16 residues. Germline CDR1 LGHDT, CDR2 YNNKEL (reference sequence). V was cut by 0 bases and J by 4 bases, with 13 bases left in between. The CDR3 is CASSQDGAPQYNEQFF. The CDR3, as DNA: TGTGCCAGCAGCCAAGATGGGGCACCCCAGTACAATGAGCAGTTCTTC.

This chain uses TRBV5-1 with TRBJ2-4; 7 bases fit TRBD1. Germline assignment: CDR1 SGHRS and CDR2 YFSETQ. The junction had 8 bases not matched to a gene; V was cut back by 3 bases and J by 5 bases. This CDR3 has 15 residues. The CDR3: CASSSWSGTENIQYF. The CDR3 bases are TGCGCCAGCAGCTCCTGGTCGGGGACAGAAAACATTCAGTACTTC.

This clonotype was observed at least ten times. The CDR3 bases are TGCAGTGCCCGGACAGGGGCCCGCACAGATACGCAGTATTTT. This gives the protein CSARTGARTDTQYF. The chain has TRBV20-1 and TRBJ2-3; TRBD1 matches at 9 bases. CDR1 and CDR2 (germline): DFQATT, SNEGSKA (reference sequence). V shed 6 bases, J shed 1 base, and the junction held 5 bases outside the gene matches. CDR3 length equals 14 residues.

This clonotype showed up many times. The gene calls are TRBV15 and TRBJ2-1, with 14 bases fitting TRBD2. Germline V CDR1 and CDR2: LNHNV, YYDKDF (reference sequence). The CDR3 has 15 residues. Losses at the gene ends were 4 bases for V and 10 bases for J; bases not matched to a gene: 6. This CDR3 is CATSTGLAGGKEQFF. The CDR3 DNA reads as TGTGCCACCAGCACCGGACTAGCGGGGGGCAAGGAGCAGTTCTTC. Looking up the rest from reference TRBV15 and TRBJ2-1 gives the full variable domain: DAMVIQNPRYQVTQFGKPVTLSCSQTLNHNVMYWYQQKSSQAPKLLFHYYDKDFNNEADTPDNFQSRRPNTSFCFLDIRSPGLGDTAMYLCATSTGLAGGKEQFFGPGTRLTVL.

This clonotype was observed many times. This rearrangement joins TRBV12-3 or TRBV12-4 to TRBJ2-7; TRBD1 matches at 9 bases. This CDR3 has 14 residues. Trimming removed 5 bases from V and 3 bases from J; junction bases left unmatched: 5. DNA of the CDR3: TGTGCCAGCAGTCCCAGGGACAGGGTCTACGAGCAGTACTTC. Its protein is CASSPRDRVYEQYF.

The CDR3 spells CASSLEDRADYEQYF. In nucleotides, the CDR3 is TGCGCCAGCAGCTTGGAGGACAGGGCGGACTACGAGCAGTACTTC. The chain couples TRBV5-1 to TRBJ2-7; the match to TRBD1 covers 8 bases. V shed 0 bases and J 3 bases; nucleotides not matched to a gene: 5. CDR3 length: 15 amino acids. In germline, CDR1 is SGHRS, CDR2 YFSETQ.